This TCR beta chain was obtained from a study of T cells after yellow fever vaccination. This clonotype was seen a few times. MiXCR, run by TCRdb on the 5' RACE reads, gives a single entry per CDR3 protein. This sample has 300,000 or so distinct CDR3 sequences, with around 6.8% found just once. Trimming shortened V by 5 bases and J by 3 bases, and 14 bases separated the two germline ends. The CDR3 length is 15 residues. Germline CDR1 is SGHTA and CDR2 is FQGNSA. The source of this sequence is a man between 18 and 29 years old who received the YFV17D yellow fever vaccine. The rearrangement uses TRBV7-2 and TRBJ1-5; D gene uncertain. Here the sequenced sample was PBMCs, taken more than 35 days after the first yellow fever vaccination. The CDR3 loop is CASSPDGLNNQPQHF. The CDR3 region has the DNA TGTGCCAGCAGCCCCGATGGACTGAACAATCAGCCCCAGCATTTT.